Each of the 13 T cell receptor beta chains below was sequenced from the same sample in a study of tumor-infiltrating T cells and Merkel cell polyomavirus. Study details: CD8+ T cells recognized the Merkel cell polyomavirus KLL epitope.

The assay was immunoSEQ multiplex PCR, and TCRdb's table has in-frame clones only and misses some. This table holds around 25,000 clones, 87% found once. Immunohistochemistry showed robust Merkel cell polyomavirus Large T antigen staining in every patient's tumor. Sequenced input: lymph node tissue. These receptors all stem from a man aged 50 or older with Merkel cell carcinoma.

This clone appeared a single time. The chain links TRBV7-9 to TRBJ2-5, with D possibly TRBD1 on 5 matching bases. The assigned J gene may be wrong: the sequence end matches TRBJ2-7 better. Germline loops: CDR1 SEHNR, CDR2 FQNEAQ (reference sequence). This CDR3 is 15 amino acids long. The CDR3 DNA follows: TGTGCCAGCAGCTTAGGGGTGACAGAGGTGGGCGAGCAGTACTTC. Protein: CASSLGVTEVGEQYF.

The chain uses TRBV7-2 and TRBJ2-1; no clear D. Germline CDR1 reads SGHTA; CDR2 reads FQGNSA. The CDR3 loop spans 12 amino acids. V shed 6 bases and J shed 7 bases, with 10 bases lying between them. CDR3 bases: TGTGCCAGCAGTCAAGCGCATAATGAGCAGTTCTTC. Translated: CASSQAHNEQFF.

The chain joins TRBV6-1 to TRBJ2-7, with 7 nucleotides matching TRBD1. The trim removed 5 bases at V and 5 bases at J, leaving 9 bases unmatched. CDR3 length equals 14 residues. Germline V CDR1 and CDR2: MNHNS, SASEGT. CDR3: CASSPTGVENEQYF. The CDR3 region has the DNA TGTGCCAGCAGTCCCACAGGGGTTGAGAACGAGCAGTACTTC.

The chain combines TRBV19 with TRBJ1-4; D is unclear. This CDR3 is built from 15 residues. Germline CDR1 LNHDA, CDR2 SQIVND (reference sequence). V lost 6 bases to trimming and J lost 3 bases, with 14 bases between them. The CDR3 DNA reads as TGTGCCAGTAGCCCCGGGTCCTTAGCTAATGAAAAACTGTTTTTT. Translated: CASSPGSLANEKLFF.

This chain connects TRBV7-9 to TRBJ2-1; 10 bases match TRBD2. The CDR3 length is 16 residues. Germline V gene lookup returns CDR1 SEHNR and CDR2 FQNEAQ (reference sequence). The V and J ends lost 4 bases and 7 bases, in that order; junction bases with no gene match: 10. The CDR3 DNA reads TGTGCCAGCAGCTGGATAGCGGGGGGAGGGGAGAATGAGCAGTTCTTC. It yields the protein CASSWIAGGGENEQFF. Combining the CDR3 with reference TRBV7-9 and TRBJ2-1 gives the whole variable domain DTGVSQNPRHKITKRGQNVTFRCDPISEHNRLYWYRQTLGQGPEFLTYFQNEAQLEKSRLLSDRFSAERPKGSFSTLEIQRTEQGDSAMYLCASSWIAGGGENEQFFGPGTRLTVL.

The chain links TRBV27 to TRBJ1-1; 9 bases agree with TRBD1. The CDR3 loop spans 14 amino acids. V lost 5 bases and J lost 3; bases outside the gene matches: 4. From germline, CDR1 is MNHEY and CDR2 SMNVEV (reference sequence). This CDR3 is CASSIQGAYTEAFF. The CDR3 coding sequence is TGTGCCAGCAGTATACAGGGGGCGTACACTGAAGCTTTCTTT.

The chain employs TRBV27 and TRBJ1-2; D perhaps matches TRBD1 (6 bases). Trimming took 5 bases from V and 4 from J, leaving 11 bases between them. From germline, CDR1 is MNHEY and CDR2 SMNVEV (reference sequence). CDR3 length: 13 amino acids. CDR3 region: CASSPLDSYGYTF. CDR3 nucleotide sequence: TGTGCCAGCAGTCCCCTGGACAGCTATGGCTACACCTTC.

The V call is TRBV27, the J call TRBJ2-7, with TRBD2 matching 7 bases. Per germline, CDR1 MNHEY and CDR2 SMNVEV (reference sequence). Trimming took 1 base from V and 4 from J; bases not matched to a gene: 10. The CDR3 has 16 residues. The CDR3: CASSLYPFLGGYEQYF. CDR3 DNA sequence: TGTGCCAGCAGTTTATATCCGTTCCTCGGGGGGTACGAGCAGTACTTC.

The chain has TRBV14 and TRBJ2-3; D is uncertain. Trimming cost V 8 bases and J 0 bases, with 12 bases left between them. This CDR3 contains 14 residues. In germline, CDR1 is SGHDN, CDR2 FVKESK. CDR3 sequence (DNA): TGTGCCAGCTCGACTGGTTCTAGCACAGATACGCAGTATTTT. As protein: CASSTGSSTDTQYF.

The chain recombines TRBV11-1 with TRBJ2-7; tentatively, D is TRBD1 (6 bases). CDR1 and CDR2 (germline): SGHAT, FQDESV (reference sequence). CDR3 size: 11 residues. Deletions cut 5 bases from V and 6 bases from J, with 8 bases between. The CDR3 loop reads CASSQGGEQYF. CDR3 DNA sequence: TGTGCCAGCAGCCAAGGGGGCGAGCAGTACTTC.

The V gene is TRBV19, the J gene TRBJ1-1; tentatively, D is TRBD1 (5 bases). Germline-derived CDR1 and CDR2 are LNHDA and SQIVND (reference sequence). Deletions cut 3 bases from V and 1 base from J, with 12 bases between. The CDR3 contains 15 residues. The CDR3 bases are TGTGCCAGTAGTATCCCAGGGCGTCAGAACACTGAAGCTTTCTTT. This codes for CASSIPGRQNTEAFF.

The V gene is TRBV14, the J gene TRBJ2-3; TRBD2 matches at 10 bases. Germline V gene lookup returns CDR1 SGHDN and CDR2 FVKESK. CDR3 size: 18 residues. The ends lost 2 bases at V and 2 bases at J; junction bases unmatched: 10. CDR3 DNA sequence: TGTGCCAGCAGCCAATGGGGACTAGCGCCATTAAACACAGATACGCAGTATTTT. The encoded protein is CASSQWGLAPLNTDTQYF.

The chain joins TRBV5-1 to TRBJ1-1; D may be TRBD1 (5 bases). V lost 4 bases, J lost 1 base, and 14 bases lay in between. CDR1 is SGHRS and CDR2 is YFSETQ in the germline V gene. CDR3 length equals 15 residues. The CDR3 here is CASSRGGGANTEAFF. DNA for the CDR3: TGCGCCAGCAGCCGTGGCGGGGGAGCGAACACTGAAGCTTTCTTT.